The 17 T cell receptor beta chains below were found in one sample sequenced in a study of CD8+ T cells in alopecia areata. The authors extracted RNA and reverse transcribed it into cDNA as the sequencing template. The repertoire was sequenced with immunoSEQ multiplex PCR; TCRdb's copy has only in-frame clones and lacks some. Found here are 150,000 to 200,000 clones, less than 75% of them singletons; the top ten hold 16%. As to treatment: oral pan-JAK inhibitor, 5-10 mg twice daily. The source material was CD4+ T cells sorted from blood, sampled at approximately week 55, from a patient treated with tofacitinib. Source of these receptors: a human donor with alopecia areata.

The chain has TRBV6-6 and TRBJ1-1, with 7 bases fitting TRBD1. This CDR3 spans 16 amino acids. The germline gives CDR1 MNHNY, CDR2 SVGAGI (reference sequence). The V and J ends lost 2 bases and 3 bases, in that order; junction bases with no gene match: 9. CDR3 DNA sequence: TGTGCCAGCAGTTACGGTAGACAGGGCGTTGACACTGAAGCTTTCTTT. Protein: CASSYGRQGVDTEAFF.

The chain recombines TRBV4-1 with TRBJ2-1; 7 bases agree with TRBD2. Looked up from germline, CDR1 is MGHRA and CDR2 is YSYEKL. V was pared by 4 bases and J by 9 bases, with 9 bases of the junction left unmatched. CDR3 length: 14 residues. CDR3 in DNA: TGCGCCAGCAGCCTGCGGACTAGACTCAGTGAGCAGTTCTTC. This gives the protein CASSLRTRLSEQFF.

The chain is built from TRBV2 and TRBJ2-2; D call uncertain. The CDR3 is 13 residues long. Germline CDR1 and CDR2: SNHLY and FYNNEI. Trimming shortened V by 6 bases and J by 1 base, and 6 bases separated the two germline ends. The CDR3 nucleotides read TGTGCCAGCAGCAGCAAGAACACCGGGGAGCTGTTTTTT. It encodes CASSSKNTGELFF. Complete variable domain (other parts from reference TRBV2 and TRBJ2-2): EPEVTQTPSHQVTQMGQEVILRCVPISNHLYFYWYRQILGQKVEFLVSFYNNEISEKSEIFDDQFSVERPDGSNFTLKIRSTKLEDSAMYFCASSSKNTGELFFGEGSRLTVL.

The rearrangement joins TRBV15 to TRBJ1-1; D ambiguous. V lost 1 base and J lost 5, with 11 bases in between. CDR1 and CDR2 (germline): LNHNV, YYDKDF (reference sequence). CDR3 size: 14 residues. The chain's CDR3 is CATSRAEEGTEAFF. Written as DNA, the CDR3 is TGTGCCACCAGCAGAGCCGAGGAAGGGACTGAAGCTTTCTTT. Full variable domain (rest looked up from reference TRBV15 and TRBJ1-1): DAMVIQNPRYQVTQFGKPVTLSCSQTLNHNVMYWYQQKSSQAPKLLFHYYDKDFNNEADTPDNFQSRRPNTSFCFLDIRSPGLGDTAMYLCATSRAEEGTEAFFGQGTRLTVV.

The gene calls are TRBV29-1 and TRBJ1-1; maybe TRBD1 (6 bases). With 5 bases removed from V and 10 bases from J, the gap between germline ends came to 17 bases. CDR3 size: 12 residues. Looked up from germline, CDR1 is SQVTM and CDR2 is ANQGSEA. DNA of the CDR3: TGCAGCGTTACAGGGTTCCGGGTAAGAGCTTTCTTT. Encoded protein: CSVTGFRVRAFF.

On this clone itself: An end of the junction does not agree with germline; a read error may underlie this. The chain employs TRBV5-1 and TRBJ2-7; TRBD2 matches at 9 bases. Germline lookup yields CDR1 SGHRS and CDR2 YFSETQ. The CDR3 is made up of 15 amino acids. CDR3 nucleotides: TGCGCCAGCAGCTTGAGTAGCGGGGGCTCCGACGAGCAGTACTTC. Translated, it gives CASSLSSGGSDEQYF.

This rearrangement joins TRBV5-1 to TRBJ2-3; D is perhaps TRBD1 or TRBD2 (5 bases each). CDR1 is SGHRS, CDR2 YFSETQ, per germline. V was trimmed by 5 bases and J by 7 bases, leaving 11 bases between them. The CDR3 length is 12 residues. The CDR3 spells CASSRDQNTQYF. DNA of the CDR3: TGCGCCAGCAGTCGGGACCAGAATACGCAGTATTTT.

This clone has more than one count but fewer than ten. V and J are TRBV7-9 and TRBJ2-3; 7 bases are a match to TRBD2. Germline assignment: CDR1 SEHNR and CDR2 FQNEAQ (reference sequence). The trim removed 1 base at V and 0 bases at J, leaving 4 bases unmatched. There are 16 residues in the CDR3. CDR3 region: CASSLVASGSTDTQYF. CDR3 DNA: TGTGCCAGCAGCTTAGTGGCTAGCGGCAGCACAGATACGCAGTATTTT.

The rearrangement joins TRBV2 to TRBJ1-1, with D maybe TRBD1 (5 bases). In germline, CDR1 is SNHLY, CDR2 FYNNEI. V lost 7 bases, J lost 4 bases, and 13 bases lay in between. The CDR3 is 13 amino acids. This chain's CDR3 is CASNRDLGTEAFF. Written as DNA, the CDR3 is TGTGCCAGCAATCGGGACCTCGGCACTGAAGCTTTCTTT.

The chain is built from TRBV30 and TRBJ1-6; D perhaps matches TRBD1 (5 bases). Germline CDR1 reads GTSNPN; CDR2 reads SVGIG (reference sequence). V lost 0 bases and J lost 0, with 12 bases in between. This CDR3 has 17 amino acids. CDR3 sequence reads: CAWSVLRTSSYNSPLHF. The CDR3 DNA reads TGTGCCTGGAGTGTACTCAGGACAAGCTCCTATAATTCACCCCTCCACTTT.

V usage is TRBV9 and J usage is TRBJ1-2, with a weak D call TRBD1 (6 bases). Per the germline V gene, CDR1 is SGDLS and CDR2 is YYNGEE. This CDR3 spans 16 amino acids. Trimming cost V 3 bases and J 2 bases, with 17 bases left between them. In nucleotides, the CDR3 is TGTGCCAGCAGCGCAACCTCTGACACAGGGAACTATGGCTACACCTTC. Translation: CASSATSDTGNYGYTF.

This clone has a handful of counts. The chain is built from TRBV29-1 and TRBJ1-2; TRBD1 agrees at 8 bases. V shed 4 bases and J 6 bases; nucleotides not matched to a gene: 7. From germline, CDR1 is SQVTM and CDR2 ANQGSEA. The length of the CDR3 is 13 residues. The CDR3 protein is CSVVRTGTHGYTF. CDR3 nucleotide sequence: TGCAGCGTTGTCAGGACAGGGACCCATGGCTACACCTTC.

This clone showed up just a few times. The V call is TRBV5-1, the J call TRBJ2-3; no definite D call. Trimming stripped 4 bases from V and 0 bases from J, with 12 bases between. Germline-derived CDR1 and CDR2 are SGHRS and YFSETQ. This CDR3 is built from 15 residues. CDR3 bases: TGCGCCAGCAGCGTCCAAAACCCTAGCACAGATACGCAGTATTTT. Its protein is CASSVQNPSTDTQYF.

The gene calls are TRBV6-1 and TRBJ2-1; D is possibly TRBD1 (6 bases). Germline V gene sequence: CDR1 MNHNS, CDR2 SASEGT. The CDR3 sequence is 15 residues long. Between the trimmed V and J ends, which lost 1 base and 4 bases, there was a span of 11 bases. The CDR3 nucleotides read TGTGCCAGCAGTGAAGAGGGAGACAGGTACAATGAGCAGTTCTTC. As protein: CASSEEGDRYNEQFF.

The chain links TRBV5-1 to TRBJ1-1, with D uncertain. The CDR3 contains 13 residues. V lost 4 bases, J lost 3 bases, and 10 bases lay in between. Germline values: CDR1 SGHRS, CDR2 YFSETQ. The CDR3 sequence: CASSPQRYTEAFF. Written as DNA, the CDR3 is TGCGCCAGCAGCCCCCAGCGGTACACTGAAGCTTTCTTT.

This chain uses TRBV30 with TRBJ1-6, with a possible D match to TRBD1 (5 bases). V was clipped by 3 bases and J by 5 bases, with 11 bases between them. The CDR3 consists of 14 residues. Looked up from germline, CDR1 is GTSNPN and CDR2 is SVGIG (reference sequence). The CDR3 bases are TGTGCCTGGAGCGTGGGACTAAATAATTCACCCCTCCACTTT. As protein: CAWSVGLNNSPLHF.

This chain joins TRBV6-1 and TRBJ1-6; D call uncertain. The germline CDR1 and CDR2 sequences are MNHNS and SASEGT. With 1 base removed from V and 14 bases from J, the gap between germline ends came to 9 bases. The CDR3 loop spans 12 amino acids. The CDR3: CASSEELLSLHF. As DNA, the CDR3 is TGTGCCAGCAGTGAAGAACTTCTGTCCCTCCACTTT.